Below, 32 T cell receptor beta chains from the same sample are listed, as sequenced in a study of blood T cell repertoires in COVID-19. Measured with immunoSEQ multiplex PCR; TCRdb has only the in-frame clones, and not every one. The sample shows about 120,000 clones, roughly 72% of them seen only once. Sequencing used peripheral blood. Receptor source: a man aged 55 to 70 with acute or convalescent COVID-19.

In its sample, this clone was seen a few times. This sequence joins TRBV5-1 and TRBJ2-2, with 11 bases fitting TRBD2. The V segment lost 4 bases and the J segment 1 base; nucleotides outside the gene matches: 3. This CDR3 has 16 amino acids. Germline CDR1 SGHRS, CDR2 YFSETQ. CDR3 sequence: CASSPGLAVNTGELFF. The CDR3 DNA reads TGCGCCAGCAGCCCGGGACTAGCGGTGAACACCGGGGAGCTGTTTTTT.

The rearrangement uses TRBV5-1 and TRBJ1-2, with a weak D call TRBD1 (5 bases). The germline V gene encodes CDR1 SGHRS and CDR2 YFSETQ. Trimming cost V 4 bases and J 3 bases, with 10 bases left between them. This CDR3 is built from 13 residues. The CDR3 nucleotides are TGCGCCAGCAGCCCTGGGGGGTACTATGGCTACACCTTC. This gives the protein CASSPGGYYGYTF.

The table lists this clone with a few counts. The chain has TRBV4-1 and TRBJ2-1; D is undetermined. Germline V gene lookup returns CDR1 MGHRA and CDR2 YSYEKL. V dropped 0 bases and J dropped 9 bases, with 9 bases sitting between them. The CDR3 sequence is 13 residues long. CDR3 in amino acids: CASSQEGWAEQFF. The CDR3 region has the DNA TGCGCCAGCAGCCAAGAGGGTTGGGCTGAGCAGTTCTTC.

The J gene is TRBJ2-5, the V gene TRBV9; tentative D call: TRBD2 (6 bases). The CDR3 is 15 residues long. V was pared by 2 bases and J by 1 base, with 12 bases between. Germline CDR1 SGDLS, CDR2 YYNGEE. As DNA, the CDR3 is TGTGCCAGCAGCGTCTTAGCGGAACCCCAAGAGACCCAGTACTTC. Encoded protein: CASSVLAEPQETQYF.

This chain uses TRBV21-1 with TRBJ1-5; no DNA check was done on the table's D call, TRBD1. TRBV21-1 is tagged as a pseudogene. The CDR3 has 16 residues. The CDR3 nucleotides read TGTGCCAGCCCAGGACAGGCCGCGACTAGCAATCAGCCCCAGCATTTT. It specifies CASPGQAATSNQPQHF.

The chain is built from TRBV6-2 or TRBV6-3 and TRBJ1-4, with 7 positions matching TRBD1. The V segment lost 5 bases and the J segment 3 bases; nucleotides outside the gene matches: 6. Germline CDR1 and CDR2: MNHEY and SVGEGT. The CDR3 is 15 residues long. The CDR3 here is CASSGQGQPNEKLFF. The CDR3 nucleotides read TGTGCCAGCAGTGGGCAGGGACAGCCTAATGAAAAACTGTTTTTT.

V gene TRBV7-2 combines with J gene TRBJ2-5, with TRBD2 as a possible D gene (7 bases). Germline CDR1 is SGHTA and CDR2 is FQGNSA. Trimming cost V 3 bases and J 5 bases, with 16 bases left between them. This CDR3 contains 15 residues. CDR3: CASSFGGGAGETQYF. For the CDR3, the DNA is TGTGCCAGCAGCTTCGGAGGGGGGGCTGGGGAGACCCAGTACTTC.

This chain uses TRBV4-1 with TRBJ1-1; D unclear. This CDR3 spans 12 amino acids. Between the trimmed V and J ends, which lost 0 bases and 8 bases, there was a span of 7 bases. CDR1 and CDR2 (germline): MGHRA, YSYEKL. CDR3 DNA: TGCGCCAGCAGCCAAGATACTTGGGAAGCTTTCTTT. It translates to CASSQDTWEAFF.

The chain's CDR3 is CATRLGTRQETQYF. DNA of the CDR3: TGTGCCACCAGGCTAGGGACTAGGCAAGAGACCCAGTACTTC. The genes are TRBV6-5 and TRBJ2-5; 8 nucleotides align to TRBD2. The V segment lost 10 bases and the J segment 2 bases; nucleotides outside the gene matches: 9. The CDR3 has 14 amino acids. Germline-derived CDR1 and CDR2 are MNHEY and SVGAGI.

The chain combines TRBV11-2 with TRBJ2-1, with 8 bases matching TRBD2. V shed 5 bases, J shed 0 bases, and the junction held 6 bases outside the gene matches. CDR3 length: 16 amino acids. Germline CDR1 SGHAT, CDR2 FQNNGV. The CDR3 spells CASSPLAGNSYNEQFF. The CDR3 nucleotides are TGTGCCAGCAGCCCGTTAGCGGGGAACTCCTACAATGAGCAGTTCTTC.

The rearrangement uses TRBV12-3 or TRBV12-4 and TRBJ1-2; unclear D gene. This CDR3 has 11 amino acids. Trimming cost V 4 bases and J 7 bases, with 7 bases left between them. The CDR3 nucleotides read TGTGCCAGCAGTTCGGGAGGTGGCTACACCTTC. Encoded protein: CASSSGGGYTF.

The chain links TRBV29-1 to TRBJ2-3, with D perhaps TRBD1 (5 bases). This CDR3 has 14 amino acids. Looked up from germline, CDR1 is SQVTM and CDR2 is ANQGSEA. V was cut by 4 bases and J by 3 bases, with 14 bases left in between. The CDR3 region has the DNA TGCAGCGTTGCTTTAGGGAAGGGGACAGATACGCAGTATTTT. Protein sequence: CSVALGKGTDTQYF.

This clone has just a few counts. The rearrangement joins TRBV30 to TRBJ1-1; the D gene is possibly TRBD1 (6 bases). Germline V gives CDR1 GTSNPN, CDR2 SVGIG (reference sequence). V dropped 2 bases and J dropped 6 bases, with 25 bases sitting between them. The CDR3 consists of 17 residues. This chain's CDR3 is CAWSSRGAVPKVAEAFF. CDR3 DNA sequence: TGTGCCTGGAGTAGTCGGGGGGCGGTCCCCAAGGTTGCTGAAGCTTTCTTT. The full variable domain, in which reference TRBV30 and TRBJ1-1 provide the parts outside the CDR3, is SQTIHQWPATLVQPVGSPLSLECTVEGTSNPNLYWYRQAAGRGLQLLFYSVGIGQISSEVPQNLSASRPQDRQFILSSKKLLLSDSGFYLCAWSSRGAVPKVAEAFFGQGTRLTVV.

The J gene is TRBJ2-7, the V gene TRBV14; unclear D gene. Between the trimmed V and J ends, which lost 2 bases and 3 bases, there was a span of 5 bases. The CDR3 extends over 12 amino acids. In germline, CDR1 is SGHDN, CDR2 FVKESK. Written as DNA, the CDR3 is TGTGCCAGCAGCCAAAACAACTACGAGCAGTACTTC. Its translation is CASSQNNYEQYF.

This chain uses TRBV13 with TRBJ2-7; maybe TRBD2 (5 bases). Germline assignment: CDR1 PRHDT and CDR2 FYEKMQ (reference sequence). This CDR3 comprises 12 residues. The V and J ends lost 3 bases and 4 bases respectively, with 7 bases between them. The CDR3 region is CASSLTGYEQYF. CDR3 DNA: TGTGCCAGCAGCTTGACGGGGTACGAGCAGTACTTC.

The chain joins TRBV11-2 to TRBJ2-3; 7 nucleotides line up with TRBD2. CDR3 length equals 15 residues. The germline gives CDR1 SGHAT, CDR2 FQNNGV. Germline trimming cut 3 bases from V and 1 base from J; bases unmatched to any gene: 4. The CDR3 DNA is TGTGCCAGCAGCTTTGCAGGGAGGGGCACAGATACGCAGTATTTT. Protein: CASSFAGRGTDTQYF.

In this sample, this clone turned up once. The gene calls are TRBV7-2 and TRBJ2-7, with TRBD1 matching over 8 bases. The CDR3 length is 14 residues. After removal of 5 bases from V and 0 bases from J, the junction contained 3 bases not matched to a gene. Germline CDR1 is SGHTA and CDR2 is FQGNSA. CDR3 amino acids: CASSVGQGSYEQYF. The CDR3 DNA reads as TGTGCCAGCAGCGTCGGACAGGGCTCCTACGAGCAGTACTTC.

V gene TRBV3-1 (or the pseudogene TRBV3-2) combines with J gene TRBJ2-3; possibly TRBD2 for D (7 bases). Germline lookup yields CDR1 LGHDT and CDR2 YNNKEL (reference sequence). V gave up 0 bases and J gave up 2 bases, with 12 bases separating them. This CDR3 is 16 amino acids long. In nucleotides, the CDR3 is TGTGCCAGCAGCCAAGATTGGGGGGGCTCCACAGATACGCAGTATTTT. The encoded protein is CASSQDWGGSTDTQYF.

The chain joins TRBV30 to TRBJ2-7, with D possibly matching TRBD1 (5 bases). The CDR3 loop spans 14 amino acids. CDR1 and CDR2 from the germline V gene are GTSNPN and SVGIG (reference sequence). V dropped 5 bases and J dropped 4 bases, with 18 bases sitting between them. CDR3 DNA sequence: TGTGCCTGGGCTTTTCCAGGGAATATGTACGAGCAGTACTTC. Its translation: CAWAFPGNMYEQYF.

The chain couples TRBV7-9 to TRBJ1-5; a possible D gene is TRBD1 (5 bases). This CDR3 spans 12 amino acids. V was pared by 11 bases and J by 3 bases, with 11 bases between. Germline V CDR1 and CDR2: SEHNR, FQNEAQ (reference sequence). The CDR3 sequence: CAGGRDNQPQHF. Written as DNA, the CDR3 is TGTGCCGGGGGGAGGGACAATCAGCCCCAGCATTTT.

This clone was counted between two and nine times. The rearrangement uses TRBV7-9 and TRBJ1-1; TRBD1 agrees at 7 bases. Trimming cost V 3 bases and J 8 bases; bases outside gene matches: 12. The CDR3 is made up of 15 amino acids. CDR1 SEHNR and CDR2 FQNEAQ come from the germline V gene (reference sequence). The CDR3 loop is CASSLRTGARSEAFF. DNA of the CDR3: TGTGCCAGCAGCTTGCGCACAGGGGCCCGATCAGAAGCTTTCTTT.

In nucleotides, the CDR3 is TGCGCCAGCAGCTTGGCCGCGAGGGATCGAGAGACCCAGTACTTC. Its protein is CASSLAARDRETQYF. This chain joins TRBV5-1 and TRBJ2-5, with TRBD2 as a possible D gene (5 bases). The CDR3 length is 15 residues. Germline V gene data show CDR1 as SGHRS and CDR2 as YFSETQ. With 0 bases removed from V and 4 bases from J, the gap between germline ends came to 13 bases.

The chain links TRBV7-8 to TRBJ2-7; D may be TRBD1 (5 bases). CDR3 length equals 14 residues. The ends were cut back, 3 bases at V and 1 base at J, with 10 bases in the middle. Germline CDR1 SGHVS, CDR2 FQNEAQ. The CDR3 nucleotides are TGTGCCAGCAGCTTCGACAGTCGTTCCTACGAGCAGTACTTC. It specifies CASSFDSRSYEQYF.

In this sample, this clone turned up a few times. The CDR3 nucleotides read TGTGCCAGCAGCTCGGGGGACAGGCCGAACACTGAAGCTTTCTTT. Amino acids: CASSSGDRPNTEAFF. The genes are TRBV7-6 and TRBJ1-1, with 8 bases identical to TRBD1. V lost 4 bases to trimming and J lost 1 base; unmatched junction nucleotides: 5. The CDR3 spans 15 residues. CDR1 is SGHVS and CDR2 is FNYEAQ in the germline V gene.

About this clone itself: A junction end diverges from the germline sequence, so it may reflect a read error. V and J are TRBV3-1 (or the pseudogene TRBV3-2) and TRBJ2-3, with TRBD2 identical over 8 bases. Germline V lookup: CDR1 LGHDT, CDR2 YNNKEL (reference sequence). The CDR3 covers 15 residues. CDR3 nucleotide sequence: TGTGCCAGCGGCCACCGTAGCGGGGGCACAGATACGCAGTATTTT. Its translation is CASGHRSGGTDTQYF.

This clone was counted a few times. The genes are TRBV3-1 (or the pseudogene TRBV3-2) and TRBJ2-1; possible D gene TRBD2, 5 bases. CDR3 size: 15 residues. Germline V CDR1 and CDR2: LGHDT, YNNKEL (reference sequence). V was trimmed by 1 base and J by 5 bases, leaving 12 bases between them. The CDR3 is CASSQGLLVNNEQFF. CDR3 DNA: TGTGCCAGCAGCCAAGGCTTACTAGTTAACAATGAGCAGTTCTTC.

The V and J genes are TRBV9 and TRBJ1-1; no clear D gene. Between the trimmed V and J ends, which lost 0 bases and 3 bases, there was a span of 6 bases. CDR1 is SGDLS, CDR2 YYNGEE, per germline. The length of the CDR3 is 13 residues. DNA for the CDR3: TGTGCCAGCAGCGTAGGGGGAGACACTGAAGCTTTCTTT. As protein: CASSVGGDTEAFF.

V is TRBV19 and J is TRBJ2-5; D perhaps matches TRBD1 (6 bases). The CDR3 has 15 amino acids. Trimming took off 3 bases at V and 1 base at J, with 12 bases between the two ends. The V gene's germline CDR1 is LNHDA and CDR2 SQIVND (reference sequence). CDR3 in amino acids: CASSILNRAQETQYF. The CDR3 DNA reads TGTGCCAGTAGTATCCTCAACAGGGCCCAAGAGACCCAGTACTTC.

The rearrangement joins TRBV3-1 (or the pseudogene TRBV3-2) to TRBJ1-2; 7 positions match TRBD1. V gave up 4 bases and J gave up 4 bases; unmatched junction bases: 6. Germline lookup yields CDR1 LGHDT and CDR2 YNNKEL (reference sequence). This CDR3 spans 14 amino acids. For the CDR3, the DNA is TGTGCCAGCAGCCCTAGGGACAGAGTCTATGGCTACACCTTC. This sequence encodes CASSPRDRVYGYTF.

This clone showed up just once. The chain links TRBV11-1 to TRBJ2-7; D gene ambiguous. Trimming shortened V by 3 bases and J by 2 bases, and 8 bases separated the two germline ends. The CDR3 loop spans 13 amino acids. Germline CDR1 reads SGHAT; CDR2 reads FQDESV (reference sequence). CDR3 DNA: TGTGCCAGCAGCTTGTACGGAGCCTACGAGCAGTACTTC. Translated, it gives CASSLYGAYEQYF.

This clone came up once. The rearrangement uses TRBV11-2 and TRBJ2-7; D possibly corresponds to TRBD2 (5 bases). The CDR3 has 14 amino acids. Germline V gene lookup returns CDR1 SGHAT and CDR2 FQNNGV. V lost 8 bases, J lost 0 bases, and 14 bases lay in between. The CDR3 coding sequence is TGTGCCAGCCGCCTCGGCGGAGGCTCCTACGAGCAGTACTTC. Translated, it gives CASRLGGGSYEQYF.

CDR3 residues: CASSSHRNTEAFF. CDR3 in DNA: TGTGCCAGCAGCTCCCATAGGAACACTGAAGCTTTCTTT. The chain links TRBV5-5 to TRBJ1-1; no definite D call. Germline V gene data show CDR1 as SGHKS and CDR2 as YYEKEE (reference sequence). V lost 3 bases and J lost 1, with 7 bases in between. This CDR3 is built from 13 residues.